This T cell receptor beta chain emerged from a study of beta chain features in type 1 diabetes. General study results and limits: When Type 1 diabetes patients were examined, their TCRB CDR3s proved moderately but significantly shorter in all four CD4+ subsets. Reduced insertions and increased deletions marked VDJ junctions in type 1 diabetes patients.

Sequenced material consisted of expressed TCRB transcripts (all of the isolated RNA was reverse transcribed). Some clones are missing from TCRdb's copy, which holds only in-frame ones; the method was immunoSEQ multiplex PCR. Here the sample spans a few hundred thousand clones, around 15% being singletons. Germline CDR1 and CDR2: SQVTM and ANQGSEA. Trimming cost V 4 bases and J 4 bases, with 14 bases left between them. The CDR3 has 14 amino acids. For this clone: No antigen is known for it.

This TCR came from a man younger than 45 with type 1 diabetes. The chain carries TRBV29-1 and TRBJ1-3; D gene uncertain. Sequencing used naive CD4+ T cells from blood. The CDR3 reads CSVVYPVLGNTIYF. CDR3 nucleotides: TGCAGCGTTGTATACCCAGTCCTGGGAAACACCATATATTTT.